This is a list of T cell receptor beta chains from one sample in a study of Ad26.COV2.S vaccination and SARS-CoV-2 variants. TCRdb's table, derived via immunoSEQ multiplex PCR, lists solely in-frame clones and lacks some. The sample lists 300,000 to 400,000 clones; about 90% were seen once. The sample was peripheral blood, taken after recovery from COVID-19. The receptors derive from a human donor who had recovered from COVID-19. CDR3s include the opening cysteine and the closing phenylalanine or tryptophan. The order of the fields is clone size, CDR3 length, D gene, V gene, J gene, CDR3 protein, CDR3 DNA. A D gene is named only where the DNA matches it firmly. Only part of the rows carry a size: once, few, many, or a class if the clone is expanded.

-,15,-,TRBV9,TRBJ2-7,CASSEAGTATYEQYF,TGTGCCAGCAGCGAGGCTGGAACAGCTACCTACGAGCAGTACTTC
-,15,TRBD1,TRBV5-5,TRBJ1-2,CASSLLLGGGHGYTF,TGTGCCAGCAGCTTACTGTTAGGGGGCGGGCATGGCTACACCTTC
-,14,-,TRBV6-6,TRBJ1-6,CASRISDGNSPLHF,TGTGCCAGCAGGATCTCGGACGGGAATTCACCCCTCCACTTT
-,16,-,TRBV6-2/TRBV6-3,TRBJ1-5,CASSSPGGYSNQPQHF,TGTGCCAGCAGTTCCCCGGGTGGCTATAGCAATCAGCCCCAGCATTTT
-,14,-,TRBV4-2,TRBJ2-3,CASSQEGLTDTQYF,TGTGCCAGCAGCCAAGAGGGGCTCACAGATACGCAGTATTTT
-,13,-,TRBV18,TRBJ2-7,CASSPETGTEQYF,TGTGCCAGCTCACCAGAGACAGGTACCGAGCAGTACTTC
-,13,-,TRBV4-2,TRBJ2-7,CASSQEQGREQYF,TGTGCCAGCAGCCAGGAACAGGGACGCGAGCAGTACTTC
-,18,-,TRBV5-4,TRBJ2-1,CASSSRTPKGEAYNEQFF,TGTGCCAGCAGCTCCCGGACTCCGAAGGGGGAGGCCTACAATGAGCAGTTCTTC
-,17,TRBD1,TRBV18,TRBJ2-1,CASSPPIDRGFMDEQFF,TGTGCCAGCTCTCCGCCGATAGACAGGGGATTTATGGATGAGCAGTTCTTC
few,12,-,TRBV7-9,TRBJ2-1,CASSLDIGEQFF,TGTGCCAGCAGCCTCGACATCGGTGAGCAGTTCTTC
-,12,-,TRBV14,TRBJ2-5,CASSLSQETQYF,TGTGCCAGCAGCCTCTCCCAAGAGACCCAGTACTTC
once,14,TRBD1,TRBV19,TRBJ1-2,CASSRPETGVSYTF,TGTGCCAGTAGTCGCCCGGAGACAGGGGTTAGCTACACCTTC
-,11,-,TRBV5-6,TRBJ2-3,CASSLTNTQYF,TGTGCCAGCAGCTTGACAAATACGCAGTATTTT
-,15,TRBD1,TRBV11-1,TRBJ2-7,CASSPGGRGTREQYF,TGTGCCAGCAGCCCCGGCGGCAGGGGGACGAGAGAGCAGTACTTC
-,15,TRBD1,TRBV7-9,TRBJ2-7,CASSLAGTGSTEQYF,TGTGCCAGCAGCTTAGCCGGGACAGGAAGCACCGAGCAGTACTTC
few,14,-,TRBV7-2,TRBJ1-1,CASSSQVGNTEAFF,TGTGCCAGCAGCTCTCAGGTAGGGAACACTGAAGCTTTCTTT
-,15,TRBD1,TRBV6-6,TRBJ2-3,CASTMGQGSVDTQYF,TGTGCCAGCACAATGGGACAGGGGTCAGTAGATACGCAGTATTTT
-,13,-,TRBV3-1/TRBV3-2,TRBJ2-7,CASSQGTPYEQYF,TGTGCCAGCAGCCAAGGGACACCCTACGAGCAGTACTTC
-,18,TRBD2,TRBV5-4,TRBJ2-1,CASSLGLLAGGPHNEQFF,TGTGCCAGCAGCTTGGGTTTACTAGCGGGGGGACCCCACAATGAGCAGTTCTTC
-,11,-,TRBV20-1,TRBJ1-5,CSALDEPLQHF,TGCAGTGCTCTTGACGAACCGCTCCAGCATTTT
-,14,-,TRBV9,TRBJ2-3,CASSQVPGADTQYF,TGTGCCAGCAGCCAGGTCCCGGGGGCGGATACGCAGTATTTT
few,14,-,TRBV6-5,TRBJ1-1,CASRVRGVETEAFF,TGTGCCAGCAGAGTACGGGGGGTCGAGACTGAAGCTTTCTTT
-,15,-,TRBV5-5,TRBJ2-7,CASSYYTSPSYEQYF,TGTGCCAGCAGCTACTACACCTCCCCCTCCTACGAGCAGTACTTC
-,13,-,TRBV5-1,TRBJ1-2,CASSLEGGYGYTF,TGCGCCAGCAGCTTGGAGGGGGGTTACGGCTACACCTTC
-,19,TRBD1,TRBV5-6,TRBJ1-5,CASSLGSASAGGAFQPQHF,TGTGCCAGCAGCCTTGGGTCGGCTAGTGCAGGGGGCGCCTTTCAGCCCCAGCATTTT
-,13,-,TRBV19,TRBJ2-7,CASSIEDYYEQYF,TGTGCCAGTAGTATAGAAGACTACTACGAGCAGTACTTC
once,14,-,TRBV10-2,TRBJ2-3,CASSPGDVTDTQYF,TGCGCCAGCAGCCCGGGGGACGTAACAGATACGCAGTATTTT
-,14,-,TRBV6-5,TRBJ1-1,CASRSERVNTEAFF,TGTGCCAGCAGATCAGAGAGAGTTAACACTGAAGCTTTCTTT
-,13,-,TRBV12-3/TRBV12-4,TRBJ2-5,CASSGQLGETQYF,TGTGCCAGCAGTGGACAACTCGGAGAGACCCAGTACTTC
-,10,-,TRBV20-1,TRBJ2-7,CSAVSNEQYF,TGCAGTGCTGTCAGTAACGAGCAGTACTTC
-,20,TRBD2,TRBV15,TRBJ2-1,CATSAPRARGNQFDYNEQFF,TGTGCCACCAGCGCCCCCCGGGCGCGGGGGAACCAATTCGACTACAATGAGCAGTTCTTC
-,15,-,TRBV6-5,TRBJ1-1,CASSFQQGSISEAFF,TGTGCCAGCAGTTTCCAACAGGGATCAATCTCTGAAGCTTTCTTT
-,15,-,TRBV18,TRBJ2-2,CASSPIGDNTGELFF,TGTGCCAGCTCACCAATAGGGGACAACACCGGGGAGCTGTTTTTT
-,15,TRBD2,TRBV29-1,TRBJ2-1,CSVEHLAGIKNEQFF,TGCAGCGTCGAGCACCTAGCGGGGATCAAAAATGAGCAGTTCTTC
-,12,-,TRBV10-3,TRBJ2-7,CAISELVYEQYF,TGTGCCATCAGTGAATTAGTCTACGAGCAGTACTTC